Described below is a single T cell receptor beta chain sequence and its context. What antigen it recognizes has not been identified. No per-base quality is available; no much larger clone lies one base away. The sample comes from a study of blood T cell repertoires in COVID-19 (dated by TCRdb to the early 2020s). Background on the whole study: Collaborator samples came from the United States, Italy and Spain and covered acute and convalescent phases of COVID-19. The repertoires were made available in a free public database intended to serve as a resource for research on the immune response to SARS-CoV-2. Samples were obtained from the ongoing ImmuneRACE study (first 160 participants) and from over a thousand subjects provided by 6 global collaborators. Subjects who had been exposed to COVID-19, were actively infected with it, or had recovered from it provided the deeply sampled blood TCRbeta repertoires that made up the dataset. Where available, HLA class I and class II types were obtained from metadata supplied by the sample provider rather than from assay-based typing. Nearly every sample came with metadata listing a de-identified subject ID, COVID-19 status, age in years and sex. The material from the prospective study consisted of cDNA or gDNA derived from T cells, B-cell-depleted T cells, or PBMCs. General findings and caveats noted by the study authors: How much clinical and demographic metadata was included differed by source and by participant, and the metadata was provided uncurated.

In the prospective study, participants were about 18 to 95 years old, resided in around 25 geographic areas of the United States, and were enrolled through a virtual design. To assign participants to cohorts, the prospective study relied on clinical history that participants themselves reported in a screening survey and a study questionnaire. Recovered participants in ImmuneRACE Cohort 3 were defined by two consecutive negative NP/OP PCR tests, clearance by a healthcare professional, or resolution of symptoms. Mobile phlebotomists in the prospective study collected whole blood, serum and a nasopharyngeal or oropharyngeal swab from every participant. Over a roughly two-month period, participants in the prospective study had the option of providing additional blood draws and questionnaires. Prospective study blood samples were shipped either frozen or at room temperature before DNA extraction. The immunoSEQ Assay, a bias-controlled multiplex PCR, was used to amplify TCRbeta CDR3 regions from genomic DNA. As for the original processing: Nucleated cell counts per sample were estimated from amplification of reference gene primers within the assay. To quantify the absolute abundance of each unique TCRbeta CDR3 rearrangement, sequence reads were collapsed and filtered. Productive Simpson clonality was computed per sample as the square root of Simpson's diversity index over productive rearrangements. Not all clones reach the TCRdb copy of this immuneACCESS table, which keeps in-frame sequences only. Checked studies attribute under half of the gap to unresolved V genes and leave the rest unexplained. D and trimming were read from the DNA, whereas the V and J calls and clone size are those reported in that table. The sample table shows 250,000 to 300,000 clones, and 75% to 95% are seen once. The leading ten clones occupy 1.1% of the sample.

The receptor comes from a woman between 25 and 40 years old who had recovered from COVID-19. The source material was PBMCs or T cells enriched from blood (not recorded which).

The CDR3 protein: CASSADRGLAPLHF. The nucleotide sequence is TGCGCCAGCAGCGCGGACAGAGGCCTGGCACCCCTCCACTTT. This chain is built from TRBV5-1 and TRBJ1-6; TRBD1 is a possible D gene, resting on 6 matching bases. V is shortened by 4 bases, J by 11 bases, and the region joining them spans 16 bases. The germline V gene gives CDR1 as SGHRS and CDR2 as YFSETQ. From the cysteine up to the phenylalanine, the CDR3 has a length of 14 residues. Solely the CDR3 DNA is kept, with 42 bases framed from the first base.